This TCR beta chain appears in the sequencing data of a study of blood T cells in healthy people across ages. Overall study context: The capture of about one barcoded beta molecule per two T cells was achieved by template switching.

Drawing of peripheral blood yielded 8.5 to 10 milliliters from each donor. This clonotype was observed a few times. A second PCR, run for about 7 to 11 cycles, used a sample-barcoded 5' primer plus a J-beta primer mix. From the 5' RACE reads, TCRdb called clonotypes with MiXCR, one entry per CDR3 protein. Here the sample spans fewer than 2 million distinct CDR3 sequences, around 40% being singletons. Germline CDR1 MRHNA, CDR2 SNTAGT. With V trimmed by 1 base and J by 3 bases, 3 bases remained unmatched. This CDR3 is built from 15 residues. The chain carries TRBV6-4 and TRBJ2-7, with 10 bases lining up with TRBD1. This receptor was identified in a human donor in good health. Sequenced sample: blood. The CDR3 region has the DNA TGTGCCAGCAGTGACTGGGACAGGGGTGTCTACGAGCAGTACTTC. Translating gives CASSDWDRGVYEQYF.